Included here is one T cell receptor beta chain sequence, with context. Its antigen is unidentified. The entry originates in a study of shared clonotypes between healthy human individuals. Looking at the study overall: Those who served as donors were two women and a few men between the ages of 18 and 49. Study-wide results and caveats: When compared with the clonotypes that were shared by all four sorted-subset donors, the non-shared clonotypes turned out to have lower generation probabilities. Several donors showed sharing of 4.5% to 5% of naive CD4 clonotypes.

The protocol was immunoSEQ multiplex PCR, while the TCRdb copy is restricted to in-frame clones and leaves out a portion. The table shows approximately 1,000,000 clones, with 70% to 80% occurring only once. Trimming shortened V by 1 base and J by 6 bases, and 6 bases separated the two germline ends. Germline lookup yields CDR1 GTSNPN and CDR2 SVGIG (reference sequence). The CDR3 runs 12 residues. The chain uses TRBV30 and TRBJ1-4; no clear D gene. The sequenced sample was memory CD4+ T cells from PBMCs. This sample's subset: CD45RA-negative fraction. The sequence was collected from a young man in good health. Some clones in this sample may be carry-over from other donors' samples. The CDR3 protein is CAWSARYEKLFF. CDR3 nucleotides: TGTGCCTGGAGTGCCCGGTATGAAAAACTGTTTTTT.